The clone carrying this TCR beta chain was seen a few times. The sample is drawn from a study of patients and donors after allogeneic stem cell transplantation. The CDR3 runs 13 residues. Trimming left V 6 bases short and J 4 bases short, with 13 bases between. MiXCR was run by TCRdb on the RT-PCR reads, yielding one entry per CDR3 protein. The sample records more than 850,000 distinct CDR3 sequences, roughly 17% being singletons. Sequencing input: blood, either unsorted or a sorted T cell fraction (not recorded which). This rearrangement joins TRBV12-3 or TRBV12-4 to TRBJ2-7; possible D gene TRBD2, 6 bases. This receptor was identified in a human donor who was either an allogeneic HSCT recipient or a stem cell or donor lymphocyte infusion donor (not recorded which). It is not recorded whose cells these are; they may come from a transplant donor. The CDR3 loop reads CASSTEGRYEQYF. For the CDR3, the DNA is TGTGCCAGCAGCACGGAAGGGAGGTACGAGCAGTACTTC.